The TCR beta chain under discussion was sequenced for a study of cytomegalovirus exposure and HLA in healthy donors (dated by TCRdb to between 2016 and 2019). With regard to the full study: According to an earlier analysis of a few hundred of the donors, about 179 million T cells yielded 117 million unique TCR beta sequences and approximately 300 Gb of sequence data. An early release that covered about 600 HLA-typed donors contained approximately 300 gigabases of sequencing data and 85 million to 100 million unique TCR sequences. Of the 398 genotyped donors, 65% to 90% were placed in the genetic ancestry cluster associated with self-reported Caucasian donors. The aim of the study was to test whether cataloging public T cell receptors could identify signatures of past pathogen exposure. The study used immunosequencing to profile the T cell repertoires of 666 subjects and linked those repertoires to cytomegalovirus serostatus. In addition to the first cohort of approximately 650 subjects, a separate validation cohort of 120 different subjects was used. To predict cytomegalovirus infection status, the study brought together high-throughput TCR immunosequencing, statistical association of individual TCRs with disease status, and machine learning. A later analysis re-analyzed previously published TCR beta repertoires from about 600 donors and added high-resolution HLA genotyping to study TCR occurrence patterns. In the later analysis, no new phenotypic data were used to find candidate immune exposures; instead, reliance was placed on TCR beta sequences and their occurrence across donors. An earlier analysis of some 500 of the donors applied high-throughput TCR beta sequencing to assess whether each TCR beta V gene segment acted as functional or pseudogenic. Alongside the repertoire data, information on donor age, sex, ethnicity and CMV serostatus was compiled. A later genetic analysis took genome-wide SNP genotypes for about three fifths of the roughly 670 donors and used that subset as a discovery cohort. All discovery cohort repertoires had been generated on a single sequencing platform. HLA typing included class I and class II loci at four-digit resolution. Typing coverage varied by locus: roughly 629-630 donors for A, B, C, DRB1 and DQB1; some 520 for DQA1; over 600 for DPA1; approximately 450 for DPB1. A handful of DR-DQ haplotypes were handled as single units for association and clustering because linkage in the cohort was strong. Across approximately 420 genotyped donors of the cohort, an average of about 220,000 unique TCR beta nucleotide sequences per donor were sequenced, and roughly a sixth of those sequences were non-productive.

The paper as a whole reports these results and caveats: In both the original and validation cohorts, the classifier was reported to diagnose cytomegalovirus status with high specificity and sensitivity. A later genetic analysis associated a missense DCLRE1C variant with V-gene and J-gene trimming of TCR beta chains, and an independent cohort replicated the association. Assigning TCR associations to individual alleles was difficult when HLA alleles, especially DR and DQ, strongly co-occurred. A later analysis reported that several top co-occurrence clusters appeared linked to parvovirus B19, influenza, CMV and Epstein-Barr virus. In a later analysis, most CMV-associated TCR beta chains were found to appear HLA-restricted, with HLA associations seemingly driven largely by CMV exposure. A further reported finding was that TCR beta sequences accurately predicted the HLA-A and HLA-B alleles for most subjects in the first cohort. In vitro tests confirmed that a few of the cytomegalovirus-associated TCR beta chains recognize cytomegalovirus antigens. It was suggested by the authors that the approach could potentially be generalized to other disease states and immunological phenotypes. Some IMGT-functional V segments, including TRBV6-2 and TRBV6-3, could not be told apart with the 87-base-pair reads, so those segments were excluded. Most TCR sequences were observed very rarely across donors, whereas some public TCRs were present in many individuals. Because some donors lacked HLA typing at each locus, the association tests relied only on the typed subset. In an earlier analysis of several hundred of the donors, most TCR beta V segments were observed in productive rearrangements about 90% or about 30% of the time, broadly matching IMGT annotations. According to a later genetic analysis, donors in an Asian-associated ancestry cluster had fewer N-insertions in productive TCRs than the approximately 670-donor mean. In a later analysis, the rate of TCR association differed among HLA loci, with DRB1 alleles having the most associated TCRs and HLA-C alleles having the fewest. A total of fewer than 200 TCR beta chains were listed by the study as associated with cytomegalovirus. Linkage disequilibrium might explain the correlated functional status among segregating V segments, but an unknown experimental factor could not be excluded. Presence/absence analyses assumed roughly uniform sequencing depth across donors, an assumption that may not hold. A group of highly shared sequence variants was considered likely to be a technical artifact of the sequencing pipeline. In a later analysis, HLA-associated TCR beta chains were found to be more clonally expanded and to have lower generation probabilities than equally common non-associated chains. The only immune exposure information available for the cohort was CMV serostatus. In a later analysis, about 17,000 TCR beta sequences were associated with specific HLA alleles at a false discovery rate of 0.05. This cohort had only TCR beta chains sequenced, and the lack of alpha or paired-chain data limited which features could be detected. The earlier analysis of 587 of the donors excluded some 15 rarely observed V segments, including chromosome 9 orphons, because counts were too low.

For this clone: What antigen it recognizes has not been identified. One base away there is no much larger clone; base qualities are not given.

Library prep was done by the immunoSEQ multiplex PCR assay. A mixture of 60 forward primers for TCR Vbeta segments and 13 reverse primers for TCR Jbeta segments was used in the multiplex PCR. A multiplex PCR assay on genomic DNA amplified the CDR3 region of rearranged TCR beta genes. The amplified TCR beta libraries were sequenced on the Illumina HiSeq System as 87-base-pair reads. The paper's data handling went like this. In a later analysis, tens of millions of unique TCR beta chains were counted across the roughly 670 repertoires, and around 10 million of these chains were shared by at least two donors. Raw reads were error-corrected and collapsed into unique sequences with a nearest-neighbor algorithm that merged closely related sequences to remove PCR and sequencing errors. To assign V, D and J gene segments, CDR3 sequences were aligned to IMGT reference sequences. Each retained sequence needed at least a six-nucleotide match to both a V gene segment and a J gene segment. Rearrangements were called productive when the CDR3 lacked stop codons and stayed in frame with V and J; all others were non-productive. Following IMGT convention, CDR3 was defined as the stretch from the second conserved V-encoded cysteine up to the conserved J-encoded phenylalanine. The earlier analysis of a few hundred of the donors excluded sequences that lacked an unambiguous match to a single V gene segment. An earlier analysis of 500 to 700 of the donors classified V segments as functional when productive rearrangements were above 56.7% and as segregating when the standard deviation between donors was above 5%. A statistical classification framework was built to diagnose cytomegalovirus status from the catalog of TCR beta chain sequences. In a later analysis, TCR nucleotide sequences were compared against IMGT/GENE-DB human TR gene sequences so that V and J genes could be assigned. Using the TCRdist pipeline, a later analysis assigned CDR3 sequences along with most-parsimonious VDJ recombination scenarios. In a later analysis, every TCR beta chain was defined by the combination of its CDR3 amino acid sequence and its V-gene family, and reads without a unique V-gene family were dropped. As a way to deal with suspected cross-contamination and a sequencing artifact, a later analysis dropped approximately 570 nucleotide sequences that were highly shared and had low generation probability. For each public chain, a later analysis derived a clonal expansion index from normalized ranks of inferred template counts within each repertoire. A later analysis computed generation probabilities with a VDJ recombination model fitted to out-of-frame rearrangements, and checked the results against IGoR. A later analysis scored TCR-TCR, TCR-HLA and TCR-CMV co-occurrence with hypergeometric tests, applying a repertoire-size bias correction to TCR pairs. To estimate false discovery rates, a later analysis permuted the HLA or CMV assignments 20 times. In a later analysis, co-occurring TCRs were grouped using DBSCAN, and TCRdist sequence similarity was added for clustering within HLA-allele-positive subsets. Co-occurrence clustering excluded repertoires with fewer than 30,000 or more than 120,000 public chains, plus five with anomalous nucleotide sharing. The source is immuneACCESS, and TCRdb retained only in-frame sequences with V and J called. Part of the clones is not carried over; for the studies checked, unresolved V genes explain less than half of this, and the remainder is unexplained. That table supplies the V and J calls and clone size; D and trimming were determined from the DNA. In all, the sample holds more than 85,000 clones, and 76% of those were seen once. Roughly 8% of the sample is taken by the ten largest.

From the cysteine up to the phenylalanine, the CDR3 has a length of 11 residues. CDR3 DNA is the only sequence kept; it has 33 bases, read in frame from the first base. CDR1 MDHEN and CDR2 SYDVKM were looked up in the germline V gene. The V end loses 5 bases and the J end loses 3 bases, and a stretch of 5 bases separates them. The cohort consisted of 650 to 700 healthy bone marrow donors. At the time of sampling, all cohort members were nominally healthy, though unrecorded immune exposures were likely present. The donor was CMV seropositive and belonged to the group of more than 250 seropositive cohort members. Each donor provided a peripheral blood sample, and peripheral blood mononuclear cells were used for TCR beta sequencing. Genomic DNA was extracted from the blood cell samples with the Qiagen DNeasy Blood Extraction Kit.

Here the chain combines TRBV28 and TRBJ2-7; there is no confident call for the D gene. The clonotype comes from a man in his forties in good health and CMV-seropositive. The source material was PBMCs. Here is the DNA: TGTGCCAGCAGTCCTCGCTACGAGCAGTACTTC. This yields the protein CASSPRYEQYF.